Below, one TCR beta chain is given with its context. The antigen it binds to is not known. The input lacks base qualities; no much larger clone sits a single base away. TCRbeta CDR3 regions were amplified from genomic DNA using the immunoSEQ Assay, a bias-controlled multiplex PCR. The original pipeline was this. Within the assay, amplification of reference gene primers was used to estimate how many nucleated cells each sample contained. Sequence reads were collapsed and filtered to measure the absolute abundance of every unique TCRbeta CDR3 rearrangement. Productive Simpson clonality was computed per sample as the square root of Simpson's diversity index over productive rearrangements. TCRdb carries this immuneACCESS record with in-frame sequences only. Its versions omit some clonotypes, under half of them owing to an unresolved V gene in the studies checked, with the rest unexplained. That table supplies the V and J calls and clone size; D and trimming were determined from the DNA. For this sample the table gives more than 100,000 clones, of which roughly 84% were detected only once. The biggest ten clones account for roughly 4% of the sample.

The data are from a study of blood T cell repertoires in COVID-19 (dated by TCRdb to about 2020). Regarding the study in general: Samples covering the acute and convalescent phases of COVID-19 were provided by collaborators in the United States, Italy and Spain. Where HLA class I and class II types were available, the types were taken from metadata supplied by the sample provider, not from assay-based typing. The sample metadata nearly always contained a de-identified subject ID, COVID-19 status, age in years and sex. The samples were drawn from two sources: the first 160 participants of the ongoing ImmuneRACE study, and over 950 subjects contributed by 6 global collaborators. Deeply sampled blood TCRbeta repertoires from subjects exposed to, actively infected with, or recovered from COVID-19 were included in the dataset. The repertoires were released in a freely available public database intended as a resource for research on the immune response to SARS-CoV-2. The material from the prospective study consisted of cDNA or gDNA derived from T cells, B-cell-depleted T cells, or PBMCs.

What the authors observed across the whole study: Clinical and demographic metadata were provided uncurated, with the amount varying by source and participant.

Including cysteine and phenylalanine, the CDR3 has 15 amino acids. This entry keeps only the CDR3 DNA: 45 bases, framed from base 1. Via the germline V gene, CDR1 is ENHRY and CDR2 SYGVKD. V trim: 6 bases; J trim: 0 bases; unmatched bases: 1. Participants in the prospective study were aged about 18 to 95 years, lived in over 20 United States geographic areas, and enrolled through a virtual design. To assign participants to cohorts, the prospective study relied on clinical history that participants themselves reported in a screening survey and a study questionnaire. Recovered participants in ImmuneRACE Cohort 3 were defined as having two consecutive negative NP/OP PCR tests, clearance from a healthcare professional, or resolution of symptoms. Each participant in the prospective study had whole blood, serum and a nasopharyngeal or oropharyngeal swab collected by mobile phlebotomists. Additional blood draws and questionnaires over a 2-month period could optionally be provided by prospective study participants. Before DNA extraction, blood samples from the prospective study were shipped at room temperature or frozen.

This sequence was found in a woman aged 25 to 39 who had recovered from COVID-19. The chain is assembled from TRBV10-3 and TRBJ2-1, with 11 middle bases fitting TRBD1. The sample taken for sequencing was PBMCs or T cells enriched from blood (not recorded which). Here is the DNA: TGTGCCATCAGCGGGACAGGGGGCTCCTACAATGAGCAGTTCTTC. Protein translation: CAISGTGGSYNEQFF.